One and the same sample provided the 7 T cell receptor beta chains below, sequenced in a study of blood T cells in healthy people across ages. Primers used in a second PCR of roughly 6 to 11 cycles were a sample-barcoded 5' primer and a J-beta primer mix. TCRdb ran MiXCR on the 5' RACE reads and lists one entry per CDR3 protein. Among some 750,000 distinct CDR3 sequences listed, 22% were seen once. The sample was blood. These receptors came from a man aged 65-85 years in good health.

V usage is TRBV30 and J usage is TRBJ2-6; D not certain. CDR3 length: 12 residues. Trimming took 2 bases from V and 4 from J, leaving 3 bases between them. Germline-derived CDR1 and CDR2 are GTSNPN and SVGIG (reference sequence). The CDR3 DNA sequence: TGTGCCTGGAGTTCAGGGGCCAACGTCCTGACTTTC. This sequence encodes CAWSSGANVLTF.

This clonotype occurred a few times. The rearrangement links TRBV4-3 to TRBJ2-1; D unclear. Per the germline V gene, CDR1 is LGHNA and CDR2 is YSLEER. The CDR3 contains 14 residues. V lost 1 base and J 4 bases, leaving 8 bases between the germline ends. CDR3 loop: CASSQGVDYNEQFF. DNA of the CDR3: TGCGCCAGCAGCCAAGGGGTTGATTACAATGAGCAGTTCTTC.

The gene calls are TRBV6-1 and TRBJ1-2; D gene ambiguous. Germline V gene sequence: CDR1 MNHNS, CDR2 SASEGT. This CDR3 comprises 14 residues. V dropped 7 bases and J dropped 5 bases, with 17 bases sitting between them. CDR3: CASTISAMGYGYTF. CDR3 bases: TGTGCCAGCACTATATCTGCGATGGGGTATGGCTACACCTTC.

This clonotype was recorded a few times. The chain is built from TRBV10-3 and TRBJ2-1; 11 positions agree with TRBD2. With 5 bases clipped from V and 5 bases from J, the junction kept 5 bases outside the gene matches. The CDR3 covers 15 residues. Germline CDR1 and CDR2: ENHRY and SYGVKD. This CDR3 reads CAISTGTSGNNEQFF. DNA for the CDR3: TGTGCCATCAGTACCGGGACTAGCGGAAACAATGAGCAGTTCTTC.

The chain links TRBV20-1 to TRBJ2-3; D call uncertain. The CDR3 sequence is 12 residues long. Per germline, CDR1 DFQATT and CDR2 SNEGSKA (reference sequence). V lost 6 bases, J lost 2 bases, and 9 bases lay in between. The DNA of the CDR3 is TGCAGTGCAGGCGGAAACACAGATACGCAGTATTTT. Translating gives CSAGGNTDTQYF.

V and J are TRBV20-1 and TRBJ2-5; TRBD2 agrees at 8 bases. This CDR3 contains 14 residues. Germline CDR1 DFQATT, CDR2 SNEGSKA (reference sequence). J was trimmed by 5 bases and V by 5 bases; bases with no gene match: 10. CDR3 DNA: TGCAGTGCTCCCGGGACTAGAGTCTCGGAGACCCAGTACTTC. It encodes CSAPGTRVSETQYF.

This clonotype has just a few counts. The chain combines TRBV20-1 with TRBJ2-5, with 9 bases aligning to TRBD1. This CDR3 is 14 amino acids long. Trimming removed 4 bases from V and 5 bases from J; junction bases left unmatched: 8. In germline, CDR1 is DFQATT, CDR2 SNEGSKA (reference sequence). CDR3 residues: CSAMKQGARETQYF. CDR3 DNA: TGCAGTGCTATGAAACAGGGGGCGAGGGAGACCCAGTACTTC.